Listed below are T cell receptor beta chains from one sample, sequenced in a study of CD8 T cells in ankylosing spondylitis. MiXCR, run by TCRdb on the 5' RACE reads, gives a single entry per CDR3 protein. Of 380,000 or so distinct CDR3 sequences in the sample, approximately 22% were seen once. Sequenced: blood, either unsorted or a sorted T cell fraction (not recorded which). All receptors derive from a male donor with ankylosing spondylitis or in good health (not recorded which). CDR3s include the opening cysteine and the closing phenylalanine or tryptophan. The D gene is left open where the match is weak. Rows may omit the clone size; those that give it use once, few, many or a size class.

>NA|few|TRBJ2-1|TRBV5-1
TGCGCCAGCAGCCCAAATGCACTAGGGGTGCATGAGCAGTTCTTC
CASSPNALGVHEQFF
>NA|NA|TRBJ2-1|TRBV7-9
TGTGCCAGCAGCGTAACACAGGCCGGGGGGCCTAGTGAGCAGTTCTTC
CASSVTQAGGPSEQFF
>NA|few|TRBJ2-3|TRBV28
TGTGCCACCCTTTGGGGTGATACGCAGTATTTT
CATLWGDTQYF
>NA|NA|TRBJ2-1|TRBV7-9
TGTGCCAGCAGCTTAGTCCGGACTTACAATGAGCAGTTCTTC
CASSLVRTYNEQFF
>NA|few|TRBJ2-2|TRBV28
TGTGCCAGCAGTTTTAGACGGGGTAACACCGGGGAGCTGTTTTTT
CASSFRRGNTGELFF
>NA|NA|TRBJ2-7|TRBV30
TGTGCCTGGACCACCCGGGGCACATACCCGTACGAGCAGTACTTC
CAWTTRGTYPYEQYF
>TRBD1|NA|TRBJ2-7|TRBV6-1
TGTGCCAGCAGCCCCCTGGGACAGGGGTCCTACGAGCAGTACTTC
CASSPLGQGSYEQYF
>NA|NA|TRBJ2-7|TRBV5-1
TGCGCCAGCAGCTTGGAAGGGGACACCGCCGCCTACGAGCAGTACTTC
CASSLEGDTAAYEQYF
>NA|NA|TRBJ2-2|TRBV9
TGTGCCAGCAGCGTAAACCAACACGGGGGAGGAATGGGTTACACCGGGGAGCTGTTTTTT
CASSVNQHGGGMGYTGELFF
>NA|NA|TRBJ2-2|TRBV18
TGTGCCAGCTCACCACTGGGCAGGGATAACACCGGGGAGCTGTTTTTT
CASSPLGRDNTGELFF
>NA|NA|TRBJ2-4|TRBV7-9
TGTGCCAGCAGCTCATCGGCGGACACATTAGCCAAAAACATTCAGTACTTC
CASSSSADTLAKNIQYF
>NA|NA|TRBJ2-3|TRBV18
TGTGCCAGCTCACCACCGACTACAGACACAGATACGCAGTATTTT
CASSPPTTDTDTQYF
>NA|NA|TRBJ1-2|TRBV29-1
TGCAGCGTCCGTCAAGGACCGTATGGCTACACCTTC
CSVRQGPYGYTF
>NA|NA|TRBJ1-6|TRBV7-9
TGTGCCAGCAGCCCCCGGACAGCTGATAATTCACCCCTCCACTTT
CASSPRTADNSPLHF
>NA|few|TRBJ2-3|TRBV2
TGTGCCAGCAGTCCTAGTGTGAATACAGATACGCAGTATTTT
CASSPSVNTDTQYF
>NA|NA|TRBJ2-3|TRBV12-3/TRBV12-4
TGTGCCAGCAGTTTTGTGTTCCTCGGGACAGATACGCAGTATTTT
CASSFVFLGTDTQYF
>NA|few|TRBJ1-1|TRBV7-9
TGTGCCAGCAGGTCCATGAACACTGAAGCTTTCTTT
CASRSMNTEAFF
>NA|NA|TRBJ2-3|TRBV4-1
TGCGCCAGCAGCCAAGAACCCCCGACAGACTACACAGATACGCAGTATTTT
CASSQEPPTDYTDTQYF
>NA|NA|TRBJ1-4|TRBV6-5
TGTGCCAGCAGTTACTCGGCGTGGGTTAATGAAAAACTGTTTTTT
CASSYSAWVNEKLFF
>NA|NA|TRBJ2-1|TRBV7-9
TGTGCCAGCAGCTCCCAAGGCACAGCAACCTACAATGAGCAGTTCTTC
CASSSQGTATYNEQFF
>NA|NA|TRBJ2-7|TRBV20-1
TGCAGTGCCCCTGAGGGGGGTCGGCCCTACGAGCAGTACTTC
CSAPEGGRPYEQYF
>TRBD1|NA|TRBJ2-4|TRBV12-3/TRBV12-4
TGTGCCAGCAGTAACGACAGGGACACCAAAAACATTCAGTACTTC
CASSNDRDTKNIQYF
>NA|NA|TRBJ1-6|TRBV2
TGTGCCAGCAGGCTTGTGGGGCAGAGTAATAATTCACCCCTCCACTTT
CASRLVGQSNNSPLHF
>TRBD2|many|TRBJ2-1|TRBV12-3/TRBV12-4
TGCGCCAGCAGCTTAACGGGGGGGTACAATGAGCAGTTCTTC
CASSLTGGYNEQFF
>NA|many|TRBJ2-7|TRBV20-1
TGCAGTGCTAGAGATCCTGTGAGCGAGGACTACGAGCAGTACTTC
CSARDPVSEDYEQYF
>TRBD2|few|TRBJ2-3|TRBV27
TGTGCCAGCAGTTTCGTTCGAGCGGGGGGGTCAGATACGCAGTATTTT
CASSFVRAGGSDTQYF